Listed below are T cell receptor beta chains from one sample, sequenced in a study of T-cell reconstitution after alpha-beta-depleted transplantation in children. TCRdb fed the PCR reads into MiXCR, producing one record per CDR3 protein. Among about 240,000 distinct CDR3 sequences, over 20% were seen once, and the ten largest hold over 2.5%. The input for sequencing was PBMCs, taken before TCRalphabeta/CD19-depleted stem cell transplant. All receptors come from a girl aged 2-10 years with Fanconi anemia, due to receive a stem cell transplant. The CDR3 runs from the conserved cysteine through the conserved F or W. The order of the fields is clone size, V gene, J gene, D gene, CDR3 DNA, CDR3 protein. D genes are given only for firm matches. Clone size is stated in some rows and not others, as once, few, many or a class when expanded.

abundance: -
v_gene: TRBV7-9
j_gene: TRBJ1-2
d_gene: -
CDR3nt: TGTGCCAGCAGCTTAGTCCAGGCCTATGGCTACACCTTC
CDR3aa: CASSLVQAYGYTF

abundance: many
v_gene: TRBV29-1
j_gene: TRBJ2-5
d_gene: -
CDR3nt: TGCAGCGTTGAAGATAGGGAGACCCAGTACTTC
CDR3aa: CSVEDRETQYF

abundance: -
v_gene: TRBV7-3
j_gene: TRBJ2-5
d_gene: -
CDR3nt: TGTGCCAGCAGCCGCCGCGGGACCCAGTACTTC
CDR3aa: CASSRRGTQYF

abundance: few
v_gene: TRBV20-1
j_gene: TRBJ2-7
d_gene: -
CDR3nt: TGCAGTGCCCATCTTATGAGCGAGCAGTACTTC
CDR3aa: CSAHLMSEQYF

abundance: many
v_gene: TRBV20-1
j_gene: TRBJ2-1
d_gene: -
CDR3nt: TGCAGTGCTTGGAGGCCCAACAATGAGCAGTTCTTC
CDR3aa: CSAWRPNNEQFF

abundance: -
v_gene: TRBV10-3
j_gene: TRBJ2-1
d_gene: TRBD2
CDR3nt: TGTGCCATCAGTTCCGGGACTAGCGGCTACAATGAGCAGTTCTTC
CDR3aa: CAISSGTSGYNEQFF

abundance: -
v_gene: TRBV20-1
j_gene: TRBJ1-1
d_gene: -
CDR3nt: TGCAGTGCTGGCAGGGAGGTAACTGAAGCTTTCTTT
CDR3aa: CSAGREVTEAFF

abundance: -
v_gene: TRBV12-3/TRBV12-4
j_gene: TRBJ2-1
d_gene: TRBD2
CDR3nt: TGTGCCAGCAAGGCTAGCGGGAGTCCACCGCCCTACAATGAGCAGTTCTTC
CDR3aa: CASKASGSPPPYNEQFF

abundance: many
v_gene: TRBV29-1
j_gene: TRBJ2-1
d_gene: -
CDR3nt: TGCAGCGCTGTTGCTAGTGGCGATGAGCAGTTCTTC
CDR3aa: CSAVASGDEQFF

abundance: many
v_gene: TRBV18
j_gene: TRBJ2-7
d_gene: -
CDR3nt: TGTGCCAGCTCTTTGCTACAGAGCTCCTACGAGCAGTACTTC
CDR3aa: CASSLLQSSYEQYF

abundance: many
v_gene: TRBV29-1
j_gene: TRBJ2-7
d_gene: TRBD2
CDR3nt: TGCAGCGTTCCAGCACTAGCGGCCAACTACGAGCAGTACTTC
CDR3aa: CSVPALAANYEQYF

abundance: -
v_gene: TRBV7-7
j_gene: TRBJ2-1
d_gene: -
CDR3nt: TGTGCCAGCAGCTTAGGACTAGGGGATGAGCAGTTCTTC
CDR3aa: CASSLGLGDEQFF

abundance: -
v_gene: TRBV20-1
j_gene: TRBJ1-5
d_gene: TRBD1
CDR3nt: TGCAGTGCTCCGGGACAGGTTCAGAATCAGCCCCAGCATTTT
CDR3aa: CSAPGQVQNQPQHF

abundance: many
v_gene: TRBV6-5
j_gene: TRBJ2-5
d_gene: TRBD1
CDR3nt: TGTGCCAGCAATTGGGACAGGGGGCGGCAAGAGACCCAGTACTTC
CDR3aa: CASNWDRGRQETQYF

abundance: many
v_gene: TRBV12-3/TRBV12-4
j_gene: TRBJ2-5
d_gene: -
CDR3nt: TGTGCCAGCAGTTTATGGGGGCGAGAGACCCAGTACTTC
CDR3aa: CASSLWGRETQYF

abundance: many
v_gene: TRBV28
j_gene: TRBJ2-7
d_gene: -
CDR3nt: TGTGCCAGCAGTTTAAGGAGAGGCGAGCAGTACTTC
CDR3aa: CASSLRRGEQYF

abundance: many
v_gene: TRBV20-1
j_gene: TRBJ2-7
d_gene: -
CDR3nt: TGCAGTGCTCGTGCAGGCTCCTACGAGCAGTACTTC
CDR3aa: CSARAGSYEQYF

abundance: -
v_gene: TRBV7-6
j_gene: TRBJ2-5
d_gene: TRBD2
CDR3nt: TGTGCCAGCAGCTTAACTAGCGGGATAGTTGAGACCCAGTACTTC
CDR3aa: CASSLTSGIVETQYF

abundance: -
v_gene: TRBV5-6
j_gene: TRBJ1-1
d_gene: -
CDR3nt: TGTGCCAGCAGCCGCACAGGGATAGACACTGAAGCTTTCTTT
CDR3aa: CASSRTGIDTEAFF

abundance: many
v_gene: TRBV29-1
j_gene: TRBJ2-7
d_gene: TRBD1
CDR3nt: TGCAGCGTTGATCAGACAGGGGGCGGTATCTACGAGCAGTACTTC
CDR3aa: CSVDQTGGGIYEQYF

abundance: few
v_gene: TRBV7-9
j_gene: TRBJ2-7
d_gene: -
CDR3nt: TGTGCCAGCAGCTTCGAGGGCTACGAGCAGTACTTC
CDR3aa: CASSFEGYEQYF

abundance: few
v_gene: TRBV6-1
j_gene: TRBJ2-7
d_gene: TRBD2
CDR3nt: TGTGCCAGCAGCACTTTCGGGGGGGACTACGAGCAGTACTTC
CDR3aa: CASSTFGGDYEQYF

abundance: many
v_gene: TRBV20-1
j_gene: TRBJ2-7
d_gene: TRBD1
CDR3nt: TGCAGTGCTAGAGAATGGACAGGCCGCATCGGGGAATCCTACGAGCAGTACTTC
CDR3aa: CSAREWTGRIGESYEQYF

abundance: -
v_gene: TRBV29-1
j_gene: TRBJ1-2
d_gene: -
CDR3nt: TGCAGCGTTGAAGACGAACAGTTCCTCTTC
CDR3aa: CSVEDEQFLF

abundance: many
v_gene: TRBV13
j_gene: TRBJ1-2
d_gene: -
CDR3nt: TGTGCCAGCACCCGAGGGAGTAACTATGGCTACACCTTC
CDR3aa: CASTRGSNYGYTF

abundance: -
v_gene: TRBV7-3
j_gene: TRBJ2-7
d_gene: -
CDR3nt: TGTGCCAGCAGCTTGCAGGGGGGAAACGAGCAGTACTTC
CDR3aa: CASSLQGGNEQYF

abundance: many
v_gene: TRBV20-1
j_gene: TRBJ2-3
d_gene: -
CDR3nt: TGCAGTGGTGGTCAGGGTCCCCCACAAGACAGGGATACGCAGTATTTT
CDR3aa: CSGGQGPPQDRDTQYF

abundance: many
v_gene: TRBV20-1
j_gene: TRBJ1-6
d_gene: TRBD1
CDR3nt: TGCAGTGCTAGACTCCGGACAGGGATGAGTTCACCCCTCCACTTT
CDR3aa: CSARLRTGMSSPLHF

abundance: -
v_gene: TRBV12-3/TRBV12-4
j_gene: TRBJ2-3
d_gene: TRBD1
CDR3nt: TGTGCCAGCAGTTCACCGGGACAGGGGTCAGATACGCAGTATTTT
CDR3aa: CASSSPGQGSDTQYF

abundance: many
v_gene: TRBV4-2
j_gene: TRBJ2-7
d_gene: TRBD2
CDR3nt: TGTGCCAGCAGCCAAGAAGGGTTAGCGGGGGGCTACGAGCAGTACTTC
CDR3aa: CASSQEGLAGGYEQYF

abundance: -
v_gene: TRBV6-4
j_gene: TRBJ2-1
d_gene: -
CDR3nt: TGTGCCAGCAGGAGGGACTCGTCCTACAATGAGCAGTTCTTC
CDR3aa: CASRRDSSYNEQFF

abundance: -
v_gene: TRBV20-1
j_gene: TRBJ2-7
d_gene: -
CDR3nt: TGCAGTGCTAGAGATCCTCAGGGGCTTACTTACGAGCAGTACTTC
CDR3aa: CSARDPQGLTYEQYF

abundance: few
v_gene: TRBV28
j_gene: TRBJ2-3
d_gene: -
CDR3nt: TGTGCCAGCAGTTCCGGGACGTATAGCACAGATACGCAGTATTTT
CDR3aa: CASSSGTYSTDTQYF

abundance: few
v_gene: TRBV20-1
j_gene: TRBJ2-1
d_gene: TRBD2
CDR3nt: TGCAGTGCTTACCCCTTTCTAGCGGGAGGGACCTCCTATGAGCAGTTCTTC
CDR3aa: CSAYPFLAGGTSYEQFF

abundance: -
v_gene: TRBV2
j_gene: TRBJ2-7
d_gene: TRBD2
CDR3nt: TGTGCCAGCAGTGAAAATTTGGGAGGGTTCTACGAGCAGTACTTC
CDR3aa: CASSENLGGFYEQYF

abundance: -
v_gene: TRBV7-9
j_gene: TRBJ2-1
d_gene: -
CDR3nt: TGTGCCAGCAGCTTAGCCTGGGGTTGGTTCTTC
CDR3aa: CASSLAWGWFF

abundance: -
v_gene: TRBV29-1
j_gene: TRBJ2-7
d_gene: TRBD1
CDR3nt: TGCAGCGTTGTCCGGGACAGGCTCTCCTACGAGCAGTACTTC
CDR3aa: CSVVRDRLSYEQYF

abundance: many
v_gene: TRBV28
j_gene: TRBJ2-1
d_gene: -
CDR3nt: TGTGCCAGCAGTTCCTCGGGCGGGGACGCCTACAATGAGCAGTTCTTC
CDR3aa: CASSSSGGDAYNEQFF

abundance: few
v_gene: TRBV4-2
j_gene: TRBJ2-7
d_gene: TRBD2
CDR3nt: TGTGCCAGCAGCCAACCTCTAGCGGGAGGGGGCGAGCAGTACTTC
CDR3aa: CASSQPLAGGGEQYF

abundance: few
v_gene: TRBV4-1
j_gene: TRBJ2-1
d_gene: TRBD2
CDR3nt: TGCGCCAGCAGCGTCCAAACTAGCGCGATAGAGCAGTTCTTC
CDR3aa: CASSVQTSAIEQFF

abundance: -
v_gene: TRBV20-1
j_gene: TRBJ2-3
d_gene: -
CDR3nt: TGCAGTGCTAGAACTAACACAGATACGCAGTATTTT
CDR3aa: CSARTNTDTQYF

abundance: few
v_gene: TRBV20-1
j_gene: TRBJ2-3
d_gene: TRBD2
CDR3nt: TGCAGTGCCGCCCGTCTTTTAGCGGGTAGCACAGATACGCAGTATTTT
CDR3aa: CSAARLLAGSTDTQYF

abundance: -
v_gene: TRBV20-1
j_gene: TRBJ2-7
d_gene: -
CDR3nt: TGCAGTGCTAGGGGTCAGTACGAGCAGTACTTC
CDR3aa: CSARGQYEQYF

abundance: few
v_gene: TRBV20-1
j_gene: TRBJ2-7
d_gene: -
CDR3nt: TGCAGTGCTAGAGGCCTAGACCAGTACGAGCAGTACTTC
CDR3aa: CSARGLDQYEQYF

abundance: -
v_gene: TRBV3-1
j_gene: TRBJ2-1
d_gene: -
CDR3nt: TGTGCCAGCAGCGCCCCAGGATACAATGAGCAGTTCTTC
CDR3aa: CASSAPGYNEQFF

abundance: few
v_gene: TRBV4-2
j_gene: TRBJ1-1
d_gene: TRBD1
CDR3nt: TGTGCCAGCAGCCCCGGGGGGACAGGGATATTGAACACTGAAGCTTTCTTT
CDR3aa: CASSPGGTGILNTEAFF

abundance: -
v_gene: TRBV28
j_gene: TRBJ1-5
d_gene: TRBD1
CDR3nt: TGTGCCAGCAGTTCCAGGGGGATAGGCAATCAGCCCCAGCATTTT
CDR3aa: CASSSRGIGNQPQHF

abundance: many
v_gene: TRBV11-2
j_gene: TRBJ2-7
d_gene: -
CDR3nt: TGTGCCAGCAGCTGGGTGGGGAGTAACTACGAGCAGTACTTC
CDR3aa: CASSWVGSNYEQYF

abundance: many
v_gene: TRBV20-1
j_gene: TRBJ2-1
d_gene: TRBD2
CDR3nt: TGCAGTGCTAGTGGACTAGCCTCCTACAATGAGCAGTTCTTC
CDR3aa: CSASGLASYNEQFF

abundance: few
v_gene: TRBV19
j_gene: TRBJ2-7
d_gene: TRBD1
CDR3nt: TGTGCCAGTACCCCGACAGGGGTGGTCTACGAGCAGTACTTC
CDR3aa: CASTPTGVVYEQYF

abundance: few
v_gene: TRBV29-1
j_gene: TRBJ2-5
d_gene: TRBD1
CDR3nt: TGCAGCGCTAGCGCCGGGACAGGGGGCTTGGAGACCCAGTACTTC
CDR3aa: CSASAGTGGLETQYF

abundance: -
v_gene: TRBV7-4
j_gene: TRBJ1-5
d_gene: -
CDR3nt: TGTGCCAGCAGCTTACGTTGGGTTCCTCTCAATCAGCCCCAGCATTTT
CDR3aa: CASSLRWVPLNQPQHF

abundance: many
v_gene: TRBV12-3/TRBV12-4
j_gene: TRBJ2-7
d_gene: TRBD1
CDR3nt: TGTGCCAGCAGCTCGAGGACAGGGGGCCTGGACGAGCAGTACTTC
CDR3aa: CASSSRTGGLDEQYF